This is a list of T cell receptor beta chains from one sample in a study of T-cell memory formation after mild COVID-19. TCRdb recomputed calls from the 5' RACE reads with MiXCR, one row per CDR3 protein. The sample includes over 450,000 distinct CDR3 sequences, 20% seen only once; the top ten take 12%. The material sequenced was PBMCs or a T cell subset sorted from them (not recorded which). Every receptor here comes from an adult woman who had mild COVID-19 (a few samples of this study predate the infection). Cell type and time point are not known. Both conserved end residues are part of each CDR3. The D gene is left open where the match is weak. The listing skips clone size in some rows; elsewhere it reads once, few, many or a size class.

clone size: NA
J gene: TRBJ2-2
D gene: NA
V gene: TRBV29-1
CDR3 DNA: TGCAGCGGTCCCGGCACTAGGGGGACCGGGGAGCTGTTTTTT
CDR3 protein: CSGPGTRGTGELFF

clone size: few
J gene: TRBJ1-2
D gene: NA
V gene: TRBV29-1
CDR3 DNA: TGCAGCGTTGAACCAGGGCAGCGTGGCTACACCTTC
CDR3 protein: CSVEPGQRGYTF

clone size: few
J gene: TRBJ2-3
D gene: TRBD2
V gene: TRBV7-9
CDR3 DNA: TGTGCCAGCAGGCCGGGACTAGGGGTAGATACGCAGTATTTT
CDR3 protein: CASRPGLGVDTQYF

clone size: few
J gene: TRBJ1-5
D gene: NA
V gene: TRBV7-8
CDR3 DNA: TGTGCCAGCAGCTTAGGGGCTCTCACCAATCAGCCCCAGCATTTT
CDR3 protein: CASSLGALTNQPQHF

clone size: NA
J gene: TRBJ1-4
D gene: NA
V gene: TRBV20-1
CDR3 DNA: TGCAGTGCTAGAGGGGGGGGACTTAATGAAAAACTGTTTTTT
CDR3 protein: CSARGGGLNEKLFF

clone size: few
J gene: TRBJ2-7
D gene: TRBD2
V gene: TRBV29-1
CDR3 DNA: TGCAGCGCTACGACTAGCGGGATCTACGAGCAGTACTTC
CDR3 protein: CSATTSGIYEQYF

clone size: many
J gene: TRBJ2-7
D gene: TRBD2
V gene: TRBV19
CDR3 DNA: TGTGCCAGTAGTATCACCTTAAGCGGGAGGAGCTCCTACGAGCAGTACTTC
CDR3 protein: CASSITLSGRSSYEQYF

clone size: NA
J gene: TRBJ1-1
D gene: TRBD1
V gene: TRBV6-6
CDR3 DNA: TGTGCCAGCAGTCCCCGCCCCGGACAGGGACCCGAAGCTTTCTTT
CDR3 protein: CASSPRPGQGPEAFF

clone size: many
J gene: TRBJ2-5
D gene: TRBD1
V gene: TRBV4-3
CDR3 DNA: TGCGCCAGCAGCCAGAGATTGACAGGGGGCGACCTGGTGGAGACCCAGTACTTC
CDR3 protein: CASSQRLTGGDLVETQYF

clone size: NA
J gene: TRBJ2-7
D gene: TRBD1
V gene: TRBV18
CDR3 DNA: TGTGCCAGCTCACCGACAGGGATTTCACCCTACGAGCAGTACTTC
CDR3 protein: CASSPTGISPYEQYF

clone size: few
J gene: TRBJ2-1
D gene: TRBD2
V gene: TRBV5-4
CDR3 DNA: TGTGCCAGCAGCGAGGGACTAGCGGGGGGAGGGGAGCAGTTCTTC
CDR3 protein: CASSEGLAGGGEQFF

clone size: few
J gene: TRBJ2-1
D gene: TRBD2
V gene: TRBV5-5
CDR3 DNA: TGTGCCAGCAGAGCCCCCGGGGGGGACAATTACAATGAGCAGTTCTTC
CDR3 protein: CASRAPGGDNYNEQFF

clone size: few
J gene: TRBJ1-5
D gene: TRBD1
V gene: TRBV7-9
CDR3 DNA: TGTGCCAGCAGTCAACAGGGGTATAGCAATCAGCCCCAGCATTTT
CDR3 protein: CASSQQGYSNQPQHF

clone size: NA
J gene: TRBJ1-2
D gene: NA
V gene: TRBV20-1
CDR3 DNA: TGCAGTGCTCCCCCGGGACCTAACTATGGCTACACCTTC
CDR3 protein: CSAPPGPNYGYTF

clone size: NA
J gene: TRBJ2-7
D gene: NA
V gene: TRBV18
CDR3 DNA: TGTGCCAGCTCGGTTACCGGGGTCTACGAGCAGTACTTC
CDR3 protein: CASSVTGVYEQYF

clone size: few
J gene: TRBJ2-1
D gene: TRBD1
V gene: TRBV7-9
CDR3 DNA: TGTGCCAGCAGCTTAGGTCTCGGGACAGTGTACAATGAGCAGTTCTTC
CDR3 protein: CASSLGLGTVYNEQFF

clone size: few
J gene: TRBJ1-1
D gene: TRBD1
V gene: TRBV5-6
CDR3 DNA: TGTGCCAGCCGACAGGGGTTCACTGAAGCTTTCTTT
CDR3 protein: CASRQGFTEAFF

clone size: few
J gene: TRBJ1-1
D gene: TRBD1
V gene: TRBV6-5
CDR3 DNA: TGTGCCAGCAGTTACTCGGACAGGGGTTTTAGGAACACTGAAGCTTTCTTT
CDR3 protein: CASSYSDRGFRNTEAFF

clone size: NA
J gene: TRBJ2-3
D gene: NA
V gene: TRBV18
CDR3 DNA: TGTGCCAGCTCACCGGACTTGCTAACCACAGATACGCAGTATTTT
CDR3 protein: CASSPDLLTTDTQYF

clone size: few
J gene: TRBJ1-2
D gene: NA
V gene: TRBV14
CDR3 DNA: TGTGCCAGCAGCCAAGCACAGGGTGGTGGCTACACCTTC
CDR3 protein: CASSQAQGGGYTF

clone size: few
J gene: TRBJ2-3
D gene: TRBD2
V gene: TRBV5-1
CDR3 DNA: TGCGCCAGCAGCTTGGCCATTCTAGCGGGAGCCCCCAGCACAGATACGCAGTATTTT
CDR3 protein: CASSLAILAGAPSTDTQYF

clone size: few
J gene: TRBJ2-7
D gene: TRBD1
V gene: TRBV5-1
CDR3 DNA: TGCGCCAGCAGGGACACAGGGGGTCTCTCCTACGAGCAGTACTTC
CDR3 protein: CASRDTGGLSYEQYF

clone size: NA
J gene: TRBJ1-2
D gene: NA
V gene: TRBV12-3/TRBV12-4
CDR3 DNA: TGTGCCAGCAGCTCGGAGGGGGTCTGGTCTGGCTACACCTTC
CDR3 protein: CASSSEGVWSGYTF

clone size: NA
J gene: TRBJ2-5
D gene: TRBD2
V gene: TRBV5-1
CDR3 DNA: TGCGCCAGCAGCCCCCGTGAGCGGGGGGACCTCGGGACCCAGTACTTC
CDR3 protein: CASSPRERGDLGTQYF

clone size: NA
J gene: TRBJ2-5
D gene: NA
V gene: TRBV7-8
CDR3 DNA: TGTGCCAGCAGTTCTAAGGGGCAGTTCCAAGAGACCCAGTACTTC
CDR3 protein: CASSSKGQFQETQYF

clone size: NA
J gene: TRBJ2-5
D gene: NA
V gene: TRBV3-1
CDR3 DNA: TGTGCCAGCAGCGCCGGGATCCAGTACTTC
CDR3 protein: CASSAGIQYF

clone size: NA
J gene: TRBJ2-7
D gene: NA
V gene: TRBV28
CDR3 DNA: TGTGCCAGCAGTCCCCGCATAGCGGCCCCCTACGAGCAGTACTTC
CDR3 protein: CASSPRIAAPYEQYF

clone size: NA
J gene: TRBJ1-2
D gene: TRBD1
V gene: TRBV12-3/TRBV12-4
CDR3 DNA: TGTGCCAGCAGTTACAGGGGTACTAACTATGGCTACACCTTC
CDR3 protein: CASSYRGTNYGYTF

clone size: NA
J gene: TRBJ2-1
D gene: TRBD2
V gene: TRBV4-3
CDR3 DNA: TGCGCCAGCAGCCAAGGGACTAGCGGGAGGGCCTCCAACAATGAGCAGTTCTTC
CDR3 protein: CASSQGTSGRASNNEQFF

clone size: few
J gene: TRBJ2-5
D gene: TRBD2
V gene: TRBV5-4
CDR3 DNA: TGTGCCAGCAGCTTGGGGGGACTAGTTGGGGAGACCCAGTACTTC
CDR3 protein: CASSLGGLVGETQYF

clone size: once
J gene: TRBJ2-3
D gene: TRBD2
V gene: TRBV29-1
CDR3 DNA: TGCAGCGTTGACGATTGGGGACTAGCGGGAGACGCAGATACGCAGTATTTT
CDR3 protein: CSVDDWGLAGDADTQYF

clone size: few
J gene: TRBJ2-7
D gene: NA
V gene: TRBV7-2
CDR3 DNA: TGTGCCAGCAGCTTCACTCTAGGCAACGAGCAGTACTTC
CDR3 protein: CASSFTLGNEQYF

clone size: few
J gene: TRBJ2-3
D gene: NA
V gene: TRBV29-1
CDR3 DNA: TGCAGCGTTTCGGCTAGGACAGATACGCAGTATTTT
CDR3 protein: CSVSARTDTQYF

clone size: many
J gene: TRBJ2-2
D gene: NA
V gene: TRBV20-1
CDR3 DNA: TGCAGTGCTCCATTCGGTGGGAACACCGGGGAGCTGTTTTTT
CDR3 protein: CSAPFGGNTGELFF

clone size: few
J gene: TRBJ2-1
D gene: NA
V gene: TRBV19
CDR3 DNA: TGTGCCAGTAGTATAGGAGGGCTTAGCTCCTACAATGAGCAGTTCTTC
CDR3 protein: CASSIGGLSSYNEQFF

clone size: few
J gene: TRBJ2-1
D gene: NA
V gene: TRBV7-6
CDR3 DNA: TGTGCCAGCAGCTTCGGGCACAATGAGCAGTTCTTC
CDR3 protein: CASSFGHNEQFF

clone size: NA
J gene: TRBJ2-3
D gene: TRBD2
V gene: TRBV11-3
CDR3 DNA: TGTGCCAGCAGCTCCGGACTAGCGGGAGGGCACTCAGATACGCAGTATTTT
CDR3 protein: CASSSGLAGGHSDTQYF

clone size: few
J gene: TRBJ2-2
D gene: NA
V gene: TRBV6-5
CDR3 DNA: TGTGCCAGCAGTTCTTGGGGGGCCGGGGAGCTGTTTTTT
CDR3 protein: CASSSWGAGELFF

clone size: NA
J gene: TRBJ2-7
D gene: TRBD2
V gene: TRBV7-2
CDR3 DNA: TGTGCCAGCAGCTTAATGGTAGCGGGAGCCTACGAGCAGTACTTC
CDR3 protein: CASSLMVAGAYEQYF

clone size: few
J gene: TRBJ2-2
D gene: NA
V gene: TRBV6-2/TRBV6-3
CDR3 DNA: TGTGCCAGCACCGACTCCGGGTACGGCGCCGGGGAGCTGTTTTTT
CDR3 protein: CASTDSGYGAGELFF